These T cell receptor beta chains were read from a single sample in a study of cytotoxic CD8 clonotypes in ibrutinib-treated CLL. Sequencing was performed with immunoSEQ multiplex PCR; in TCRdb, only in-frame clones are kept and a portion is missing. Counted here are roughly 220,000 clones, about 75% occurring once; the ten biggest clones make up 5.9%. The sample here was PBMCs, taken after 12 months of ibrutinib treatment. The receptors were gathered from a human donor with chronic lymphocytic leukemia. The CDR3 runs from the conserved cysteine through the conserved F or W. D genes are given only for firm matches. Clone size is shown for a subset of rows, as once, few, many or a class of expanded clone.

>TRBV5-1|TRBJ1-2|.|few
TGCGCCAGCAGCTTGGGGGATAACTATGGCTACACCTTC
CASSLGDNYGYTF
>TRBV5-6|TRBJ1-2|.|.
TGTGCCAGCAGCTTTCGGGGGCGATTTTATGGCTACACCTTC
CASSFRGRFYGYTF
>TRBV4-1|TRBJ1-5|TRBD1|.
TGCGCCAGCAGCCTTTCCGGACAGGGGGCCACGGGACAGCCCCAGCATTTT
CASSLSGQGATGQPQHF
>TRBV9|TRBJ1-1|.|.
TGTGCCAGCAGCTTAGACCCACAGACTGAAGCTTTCTTT
CASSLDPQTEAFF
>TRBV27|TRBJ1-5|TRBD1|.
TGTGCCAGCAGTAGGTACAGGGGACTAAATCAGCCCCAGCATTTT
CASSRYRGLNQPQHF
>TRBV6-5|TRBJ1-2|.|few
TGTGCCAGCAGTTTTGGTCGGACAGTCCATAACTATGGCTACACCTTC
CASSFGRTVHNYGYTF
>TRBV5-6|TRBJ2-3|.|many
TGTGCCAGCAGCTTTATTAAGCGACGCACAGATACGCAGTATTTT
CASSFIKRRTDTQYF
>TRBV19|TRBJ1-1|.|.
TGTGCCAGTAGTAAGCAGATGTTGCACGACACTGAAGCTTTCTTT
CASSKQMLHDTEAFF
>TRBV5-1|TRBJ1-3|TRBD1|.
TGCGCCAGCAGCTTAAACTCGGTCGGACAGGCCTACTCTGGAAACACCATATATTTT
CASSLNSVGQAYSGNTIYF
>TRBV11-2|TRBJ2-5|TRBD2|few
TGTGCCAGCAGCTTAGATGGCGCTAGCGGAGCCCAAGAGACCCAGTACTTC
CASSLDGASGAQETQYF
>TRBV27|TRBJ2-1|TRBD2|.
TGTGCCAGCAGTCTAGCGGGAGGGGGGAATGAGCAGTTCTTC
CASSLAGGGNEQFF
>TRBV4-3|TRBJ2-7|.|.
TGCGCCAGCAGCCAAGATCAAGGGGGGAACTCCTACGAGCAGTACTTC
CASSQDQGGNSYEQYF
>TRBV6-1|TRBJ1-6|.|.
TGTGCCAGCGGAGACGGGCTAAGTCCCCTCCACTTT
CASGDGLSPLHF
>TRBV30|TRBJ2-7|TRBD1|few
TGTGCCTGGAGTGTCGGGACAGGGGTTCGGTACGAGCAGTACTTC
CAWSVGTGVRYEQYF
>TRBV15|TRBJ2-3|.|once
TGTGCCACCAGCGGGGGGTCGTGGAATACGCAGTATTTT
CATSGGSWNTQYF
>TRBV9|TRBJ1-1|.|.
TGTGCCAGCAGCGTAGGACCCCGATGGAACACTGAAGCTTTCTTT
CASSVGPRWNTEAFF
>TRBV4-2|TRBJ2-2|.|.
TGTGCCAGCAGCCAAGAATACACCGGGGAGCTGTTTTTT
CASSQEYTGELFF
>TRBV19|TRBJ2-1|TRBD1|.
TGTGCCAGTAGTCGGGGGACAGGTAACTTCAATGAGCAGTTCTTC
CASSRGTGNFNEQFF
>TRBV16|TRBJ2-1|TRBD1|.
TGTGCCAGCAGCCAAACGCGGGACAGGGGGCTTGAGCAGTTCTTC
CASSQTRDRGLEQFF
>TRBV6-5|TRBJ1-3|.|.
TGTGCCAGCACCGTGACAGGTGGAAACACCATATATTTT
CASTVTGGNTIYF
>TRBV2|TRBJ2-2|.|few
TGTGCCAGCAGTGGCATCAGTAGTTCCACCGGGGAGCTGTTTTTT
CASSGISSSTGELFF
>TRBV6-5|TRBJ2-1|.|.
TGTGCCAGCAGTTATGGGCAGTACTCCTACAATGAGCAGTTCTTC
CASSYGQYSYNEQFF
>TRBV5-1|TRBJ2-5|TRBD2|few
TGCGCCAGCAGCTTGCGGCCTAGCGGGGGTGCAAGTCAAGAGACCCAGTACTTC
CASSLRPSGGASQETQYF
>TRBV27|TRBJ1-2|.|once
TGTGCCAGCAGCCCTGGAGGGGCATGGGATGGCTACACCTTC
CASSPGGAWDGYTF
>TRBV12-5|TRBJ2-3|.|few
TGTGCTAGTGCTACATGGGGAGATACGCAGTATTTT
CASATWGDTQYF
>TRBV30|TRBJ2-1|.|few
TGTGCCTGGAACCTATACCGGGGCCTTAATGAGCAGTTCTTC
CAWNLYRGLNEQFF